The 20 T cell receptor beta chains given below trace back to one sample, sequenced in a study of blood T cell repertoires in COVID-19. Libraries were prepared by immunoSEQ multiplex PCR; TCRdb keeps only in-frame clonotypes and omits some of them. The table has about 63,000 clones, approximately 82% seen once. Sample: peripheral blood. Receptor source: a human donor in a cohort sampled during active COVID-19.

The chain recombines TRBV6-5 with TRBJ2-7; D is possibly TRBD2 (7 bases). The CDR3 totals 15 residues. The germline V gene has CDR1 MNHEY and CDR2 SVGAGI. The V gene lost 2 bases and the J gene lost 3 bases, with 14 bases spanning the gap. CDR3 nucleotide sequence: TGTGCCAGCAGTTACACAGGGACTAATCTCTACGAGCAGTACTTC. Translating it yields CASSYTGTNLYEQYF.

This chain links TRBV12-5 with TRBJ1-1, with D maybe TRBD1 (6 bases). Trimming took off 0 bases at V and 11 bases at J, with 19 bases between the two ends. This CDR3 region has 15 residues. The germline CDR1 and CDR2 sequences are LGHNT and FRNRAP. The CDR3 DNA sequence: TGTGCTAGTGGTTTGGTAAGTGCCAGGGGATTAAGGGCTTTCTTT. Its protein is CASGLVSARGLRAFF.

The rearrangement uses TRBV6-5 and TRBJ2-5, with a possible D match to TRBD2 (5 bases). The V gene's germline CDR1 is MNHEY and CDR2 SVGAGI. The CDR3 loop spans 11 amino acids. V shed 7 bases and J shed 4 bases, with 7 bases lying between them. The CDR3 is CASMAGETQYF. The CDR3 bases are TGTGCCAGCATGGCGGGAGAGACCCAGTACTTC.

This clone was recorded only once. The gene calls are TRBV5-1 and TRBJ2-5, with 10 bases identical to TRBD1. In germline, CDR1 is SGHRS, CDR2 YFSETQ. Trimming removed 1 base from V and 5 bases from J; junction bases left unmatched: 5. This CDR3 is built from 15 residues. The CDR3 bases are TGCGCCAGCAGCTTGCGACAGGGGGCTGGTGAGACCCAGTACTTC. This translates into CASSLRQGAGETQYF.

The chain links TRBV7-2 to TRBJ1-4, with a possible D match to TRBD1 (5 bases). CDR1 and CDR2 from the germline V gene are SGHTA and FQGNSA. This CDR3 is built from 15 residues. V gave up 1 base and J gave up 7 bases, with 13 bases separating them. The CDR3: CASSLEAGRGEKLFF. DNA of the CDR3: TGTGCCAGCAGCTTAGAGGCAGGGAGGGGTGAAAAACTGTTTTTT.

The chain has TRBV7-9 and TRBJ2-3; D not certain. Germline V gene lookup returns CDR1 SEHNR and CDR2 FQNEAQ (reference sequence). This CDR3 region has 13 residues. V was clipped by 5 bases and J by 6 bases, with 12 bases between them. The CDR3 bases are TGTGCCAGCAGCCGTAGTGTTGCGGATACGCAGTATTTT. Protein sequence: CASSRSVADTQYF.

V usage is TRBV28 and J usage is TRBJ2-7, with D perhaps matching TRBD1 (6 bases). The CDR3 has 12 amino acids. The germline CDR1 and CDR2 sequences are MDHEN and SYDVKM. Trimming cost V 6 bases and J 3 bases, with 9 bases left between them. The CDR3, as DNA: TGTGCCAGCAGGGCAGGGGACTACGAGCAGTACTTC. Encoded protein: CASRAGDYEQYF.

The chain recombines TRBV9 with TRBJ2-1, with 9 bases matching TRBD1. The CDR3 runs 15 residues. V trimming: 5 bases; J trimming: 5 bases; junction bases outside the gene matches: 8. In germline, CDR1 is SGDLS, CDR2 YYNGEE. The DNA for the CDR3 is TGTGCCAGCAGTCAAGGACAGGGGAAGCACAATGAGCAGTTCTTC. Its protein is CASSQGQGKHNEQFF.

The genes are TRBV15 and TRBJ1-5, with D maybe TRBD1 (5 bases). V lost 0 bases and J lost 0, with 12 bases in between. CDR3 length: 17 residues. Looked up from germline, CDR1 is LNHNV and CDR2 is YYDKDF (reference sequence). The CDR3 DNA follows: TGTGCCACCAGCAGAGATCTGGGGGGGTTTAGCAATCAGCCCCAGCATTTT. It translates to CATSRDLGGFSNQPQHF.

The chain has TRBV7-9 and TRBJ1-1; D uncertain. Trimming cost V 5 bases and J 0 bases, with 10 bases left between them. Germline V gene lookup returns CDR1 SEHNR and CDR2 FQNEAQ (reference sequence). The CDR3 is 14 amino acids. For the CDR3, the DNA is TGTGCCAGCAGCCTCGGCCAGGTGAACACTGAAGCTTTCTTT. This sequence encodes CASSLGQVNTEAFF. The full variable domain, rest sourced from reference TRBV7-9 and TRBJ1-1, is DTGVSQNPRHKITKRGQNVTFRCDPISEHNRLYWYRQTLGQGPEFLTYFQNEAQLEKSRLLSDRFSAERPKGSFSTLEIQRTEQGDSAMYLCASSLGQVNTEAFFGQGTRLTVV.

The chain recombines TRBV29-1 with TRBJ2-2; 7 nucleotides align to TRBD1. V trimming: 2 bases; J trimming: 7 bases; junction bases outside the gene matches: 16. This CDR3 is built from 17 residues. CDR1 and CDR2 (germline): SQVTM, ANQGSEA. This CDR3 is CSVELYRGLFIFGELFF. The CDR3 coding sequence is TGCAGCGTTGAACTGTACAGGGGCCTCTTCATTTTCGGGGAGCTGTTTTTT.

This clone was recorded a few times. The chain uses TRBV15 and TRBJ1-1; no firm D call. Deletions cut 1 base from V and 0 bases from J, with 9 bases between. The CDR3 is 15 residues long. Germline V gene data show CDR1 as LNHNV and CDR2 as YYDKDF (reference sequence). CDR3 region: CATSRGTGMNTEAFF. Here the CDR3 DNA reads TGTGCCACCAGCAGAGGGACCGGGATGAACACTGAAGCTTTCTTT.

This clone was counted only a few times. V gene TRBV5-6 combines with J gene TRBJ1-1; 9 bases are a match to TRBD1. Germline-derived CDR1 and CDR2 are SGHDT and YYEEEE. V gave up 4 bases and J gave up 3 bases; unmatched junction bases: 4. The CDR3 loop spans 14 amino acids. CDR3 loop: CASSPGTGYTEAFF. The CDR3 DNA is TGTGCCAGCAGCCCCGGGACAGGGTACACTGAAGCTTTCTTT. The full variable domain, with the rest looked up from reference TRBV5-6 and TRBJ1-1, is DAGVTQSPTHLIKTRGQQVTLRCSPKSGHDTVSWYQQALGQGPQFIFQYYEEEERQRGNFPDRFSGHQFPNYSSELNVNALLLGDSALYLCASSPGTGYTEAFFGQGTRLTVV.

This clone was detected once. A read error may explain this, as a much larger clone is one base away. This rearrangement joins TRBV27 to TRBJ2-2, with 13 bases fitting TRBD2. CDR1 is MNHEY and CDR2 is SMNVEV in the germline V gene (reference sequence). V shed 6 bases, J shed 7 bases, and the junction held 14 bases outside the gene matches. This CDR3 comprises 18 residues. The DNA of the CDR3 is TGTGCCAGCAGACTCGGACTAGCGGGGGCTCCTGTCGTCGGGGAGCTGTTTTTT. Amino acid sequence: CASRLGLAGAPVVGELFF.

The rearrangement links TRBV18 to TRBJ2-6; maybe TRBD2 (6 bases). CDR3 size: 15 residues. Germline V gives CDR1 KGHSH, CDR2 LQKENI. The ends were cut back, 4 bases at V and 0 bases at J, with 7 bases in the middle. The CDR3 is CASSLRGSGANVLTF. Here the CDR3 DNA reads TGTGCCAGCTCACTGCGGGGCTCTGGGGCCAACGTCCTGACTTTC.

The chain carries TRBV5-8 and TRBJ1-1; tentative D call: TRBD1 (5 bases). The CDR3 is 13 residues long. Germline V gene data show CDR1 as SGHTS and CDR2 as YDEGEE. Trimming shortened V by 4 bases and J by 1 base, and 8 bases separated the two germline ends. For the CDR3, the DNA is TGTGCCAGCAGCATTACAGGGAACACTGAAGCTTTCTTT. It yields the protein CASSITGNTEAFF.

This chain uses TRBV6-5 with TRBJ2-5; the match to TRBD1 covers 7 bases. J lost 2 bases, V lost 7 bases, and 7 bases had no gene match. Germline CDR1 MNHEY, CDR2 SVGAGI. This CDR3 has 14 amino acids. CDR3 coding DNA: TGTGCCAGCAATACCCCGGGACAGCAAGAGACCCAGTACTTC. It specifies CASNTPGQQETQYF.

This chain joins TRBV18 and TRBJ1-4; 7 bases line up with TRBD1. Trimming took 6 bases from V and 6 from J; bases not matched to a gene: 13. Per germline, CDR1 KGHSH and CDR2 LQKENI. The CDR3 spans 16 residues. DNA for the CDR3: TGTGCCAGCTCCCCTGGACAGGACGTTAGAGATGAAAAACTGTTTTTT. Its translation is CASSPGQDVRDEKLFF.

The rearrangement uses TRBV30 and TRBJ2-5; possibly TRBD2 for D (5 bases). The CDR3 is 13 amino acids. V lost 0 bases to trimming and J lost 5 bases, with 10 bases between them. Germline V gene sequence: CDR1 GTSNPN, CDR2 SVGIG (reference sequence). CDR3 protein: CAWSVSPGETQYF. The CDR3 DNA follows: TGTGCCTGGAGTGTCTCACCGGGGGAGACCCAGTACTTC. The full variable domain, with the rest looked up from reference TRBV30 and TRBJ2-5, is SQTIHQWPATLVQPVGSPLSLECTVEGTSNPNLYWYRQAAGRGLQLLFYSVGIGQISSEVPQNLSASRPQDRQFILSSKKLLLSDSGFYLCAWSVSPGETQYFGPGTRLLVL.

The CDR3 sequence: CSARGDYEQYF. CDR3 nucleotides: TGCAGTGCTAGAGGAGACTACGAGCAGTACTTC. The V gene is TRBV20-1, the J gene TRBJ2-7; D is unresolved. Trimming took off 1 base at V and 3 bases at J, with 4 bases between the two ends. This CDR3 is 11 amino acids long. The germline CDR1 and CDR2 sequences are DFQATT and SNEGSKA (reference sequence).